This T cell receptor (beta chain) was sequenced during a study of cytomegalovirus exposure and HLA in healthy donors. Trimming at V came to 3 bases and at J to 5 bases, leaving 11 bases not matched to a gene. This CDR3 region has 17 residues. Germline CDR1 SGHRS, CDR2 YFSETQ. Researchers ran the PCR with 60 Vbeta and 13 Jbeta primers. Generated by immunoSEQ multiplex PCR, the TCRdb table keeps only in-frame clones and is missing some. This table holds about 130,000 clones, approximately 80% found once. Input material: PBMCs. The receptor was derived from a woman between 35 and 50 years old in good health and CMV-seronegative. The chain employs TRBV5-1 and TRBJ2-1, with 10 positions matching TRBD2. This chain's CDR3 is CASSSGLAVLPDNEQFF. In nucleotides, the CDR3 is TGCGCCAGCAGCTCCGGACTAGCGGTACTACCGGACAATGAGCAGTTCTTC.